This T cell receptor (beta chain) was obtained from a study of Ad26.COV2.S vaccination and SARS-CoV-2 variants. Regarding the study as a whole: The placebo group had lower spike-specific TCR breadth than the vaccine recipients did. The TCR-based breadth and depth measures might underestimate overall T cell responses. Vaccine and placebo recipients had comparable breadth of non-spike TCRs.

V was clipped by 1 base and J by 0 bases, with 8 bases between them. Germline assignment: CDR1 SGHRS and CDR2 YFSETQ. CDR3 length equals 16 residues. Clones were read by immunoSEQ multiplex PCR, and TCRdb kept only the in-frame ones, dropping some. This repertoire shows roughly 180,000 clones, 87% found once; its top ten account for less than 6%. In the case of this clone: The antigen remains undetermined.

The sample was peripheral blood, taken after recovery from COVID-19. This clonotype was sampled from a human donor who had recovered from COVID-19. The V gene is TRBV5-1, the J gene TRBJ2-6; no clear D gene. The CDR3 DNA follows: TGCGCCAGCAGCTTGCGACGAAACTCTGGGGCCAACGTCCTGACTTTC. The encoded protein is CASSLRRNSGANVLTF.